The 26 T cell receptor beta chains in this list originate from one sample, sequenced in a study of T cells in Graves' hyperthyroidism and ophthalmopathy. From RNA transcripts, TCR beta CDR3 regions were amplified. Using the HTBI primer set, a first-round RT-PCR was run on the TCR CDR3. Using its own MiXCR run on the multiplex PCR reads, TCRdb lists one record per CDR3 protein. The sample holds roughly 570,000 distinct CDR3 sequences; approximately 44% are singletons and the top ten take roughly 8.2%. The specimen sequenced was peripheral blood or thyroid tissue (not recorded which). These receptors all stem from a woman younger than 35 with Graves' hyperthyroidism.

Points on this clonotype: The CDR3 ends on some other residue instead of the conserved phenylalanine or tryptophan, so this is likely a read error. The chain recombines TRBV12-3 or TRBV12-4 with TRBJ1-4; the D gene is possibly TRBD1 (6 bases). There are 17 residues in the CDR3. The CDR3 protein is CAGSFGDRTTTNEKLFL. Here the CDR3 DNA reads TGTGCCGGCAGTTTTGGCGACAGGACTACAACTAATGAAAAACTGTTTCTT.

CDR3 nucleotide sequence: TGTGCCAGCAGAGTAGCGGGAGTGACATACGAGCAGTACTTC. Translating gives CASRVAGVTYEQYF. The chain recombines TRBV2 with TRBJ2-7; TRBD2 agrees at 9 bases. The CDR3 is 14 amino acids. Germline CDR1 reads SNHLY; CDR2 reads FYNNEI. J was trimmed by 4 bases and V by 6 bases; bases with no gene match: 7. Full variable domain (missing parts from reference TRBV2 and TRBJ2-7): EPEVTQTPSHQVTQMGQEVILRCVPISNHLYFYWYRQILGQKVEFLVSFYNNEISEKSEIFDDQFSVERPDGSNFTLKIRSTKLEDSAMYFCASRVAGVTYEQYFGPGTRLTVT.

The rearrangement joins TRBV20-1 to TRBJ2-5; 8 nucleotides align to TRBD1. Germline V gene sequence: CDR1 DFQATT, CDR2 SNEGSKA (reference sequence). The CDR3 runs 13 residues. With V trimmed by 5 bases and J by 9 bases, 11 bases remained unmatched. Written as DNA, the CDR3 is TGCAGTGCTTGGACAGGGATAAATCAGCCCCAGTACTTC. Its protein product is CSAWTGINQPQYF.

In its sample, this clonotype was seen many times. V is TRBV19 and J is TRBJ1-2; D is undetermined. This CDR3 contains 14 residues. V lost 3 bases to trimming and J lost 0 bases, with 8 bases between them. Germline lookup yields CDR1 LNHDA and CDR2 SQIVND (reference sequence). The CDR3 sequence is CASSMGFANYGYTF. CDR3 DNA sequence: TGTGCCAGTAGTATGGGCTTTGCTAACTATGGCTACACCTTC.

This CDR3 reads CSASTEMDEQFF. In DNA form, the CDR3 reads TGCAGTGCTAGCACCGAAATGGATGAGCAGTTCTTC. The V call is TRBV20-1, the J call TRBJ2-1; D gene ambiguous. Trimming pared 3 bases from V and 8 bases from J, leaving 11 bases between. Germline CDR1 and CDR2: DFQATT and SNEGSKA (reference sequence). The CDR3 loop spans 12 amino acids.

This clonotype was counted many times. The chain couples TRBV11-2 to TRBJ1-4; TRBD1 might be the D (5 bases). Germline-derived CDR1 and CDR2 are SGHAT and FQNNGV. The ends were cut back, 4 bases at V and 8 bases at J, with 14 bases in the middle. This CDR3 is 14 amino acids long. CDR3 nucleotide sequence: TGTGCCAGCAGCTCGGGGGTAACGAGGGAAAAACTGTTTTTT. It is translated as CASSSGVTREKLFF.

Concerning this clonotype: No conserved phenylalanine or tryptophan ends this CDR3, so it is likely a read error. The DNA for the CDR3 is TGCAGCGTTGAGGAGGGAGGGACCTACGAGCAGTACCTC. This translates into CSVEEGGTYEQYL. The gene calls are TRBV29-1 and TRBJ2-7; TRBD2 matches at 7 bases. The ends lost 3 bases at V and 2 bases at J; junction bases unmatched: 4. The length of the CDR3 is 13 residues. Germline V CDR1 and CDR2: SQVTM, ANQGSEA.

The chain carries TRBV7-3 and TRBJ2-1, with 9 positions matching TRBD2. From germline, CDR1 is SGHTA and CDR2 FQGTGA. Trimming removed 4 bases from V and 4 bases from J; junction bases left unmatched: 8. CDR3 length: 16 residues. CDR3 in DNA: TGTGCCAGCAGCTCCGAGGGCCTAGCGGGGTACAATGAGCAGTTCTTC. Translated, it gives CASSSEGLAGYNEQFF.

V is TRBV20-1 and J is TRBJ2-7; 7 nucleotides match TRBD2. CDR3 length: 14 residues. The V segment lost 3 bases and the J segment 2 bases; nucleotides outside the gene matches: 7. CDR1 is DFQATT, CDR2 SNEGSKA, per germline (reference sequence). This CDR3 is CSASESAGTYEQYF. CDR3 nucleotide sequence: TGCAGTGCTAGTGAGTCAGCGGGGACCTACGAGCAGTACTTC.

This clonotype occurred many times. The J gene is TRBJ2-2, the V gene TRBV5-1; the match to TRBD1 covers 7 bases. CDR3 length: 15 residues. J lost 3 bases, V lost 4 bases, and 6 bases had no gene match. Per the germline V gene, CDR1 is SGHRS and CDR2 is YFSETQ. The CDR3 bases are TGCGCCAGCAGCCTACGGGACAGTTACACCGGGGAGCTGTTTTTT. It translates to CASSLRDSYTGELFF.

This clonotype came up many times. The V and J genes are TRBV7-6 and TRBJ1-3, with D maybe TRBD1 (6 bases). Per the germline V gene, CDR1 is SGHVS and CDR2 is FNYEAQ. This CDR3 region has 16 residues. The V gene lost 3 bases and the J gene lost 4 bases, with 16 bases spanning the gap. The CDR3 sequence is CASSFGGELSGNTIYF. CDR3 DNA: TGTGCCAGCAGCTTCGGGGGCGAACTGTCGGGAAACACCATATATTTT.

V is TRBV12-3 or TRBV12-4 and J is TRBJ2-5, with TRBD1 matching 7 bases. V dropped 5 bases and J dropped 5; count of bases not matched to a gene: 8. CDR3 length equals 14 residues. CDR3: CASSARGRRETQYF. The CDR3 DNA sequence: TGTGCCAGCAGTGCTAGGGGGCGCCGGGAGACCCAGTACTTC.

This clonotype showed up many times. The DNA for the CDR3 is TGCAGTGCTAGAGAGGACAGCACCTACGAGCAGTACTTC. Residues: CSAREDSTYEQYF. The chain links TRBV20-1 to TRBJ2-7; D possibly corresponds to TRBD1 (6 bases). V gave up 0 bases and J gave up 2 bases, with 8 bases separating them. Looked up from germline, CDR1 is DFQATT and CDR2 is SNEGSKA (reference sequence). The CDR3 extends over 13 amino acids.

This clonotype showed up many times. The rearrangement uses TRBV7-9 and TRBJ2-5, with TRBD1 matching over 8 bases. From germline, CDR1 is SEHNR and CDR2 FQNEAQ (reference sequence). CDR3 length equals 17 residues. V dropped 6 bases and J dropped 3; count of bases not matched to a gene: 15. CDR3 bases: TGTGCCAGCAGTGCTTCAATTTGGAGGGACAGGAAAGAGACCCAGTACTTC. It yields the protein CASSASIWRDRKETQYF.

Concerning this clonotype: A much larger clone lies one base from this, so it may be a read error. The chain joins TRBV19 to TRBJ1-4; no reliable D call. This CDR3 region has 15 residues. Germline values: CDR1 LNHDA, CDR2 SQIVND (reference sequence). V was clipped by 5 bases and J by 9 bases, with 19 bases between them. The DNA of the CDR3 is TGTGCCAGTAGTGGCGCGGTGGCAACTGGTAAAAAACTGTTTTTT. It specifies CASSGAVATGKKLFF.

Points on this clonotype: The conserved phenylalanine or tryptophan is not found at the CDR3 terminus, so this likely reflects a read error. The DNA is left out, because the CDR3 cannot be placed on it with certainty; the CDR3 is given as TCRdb lists it. V and J are TRBV7-9 and TRBJ1-1. The CDR3 adds up to 11 amino acids, both ends counted. Germline-derived CDR1 and CDR2 are SEHNR and FQNEAQ (reference sequence). The CDR3 loop is CASSDLAVWAY.

This clonotype was counted ten times or more. V gene TRBV20-1 combines with J gene TRBJ2-7; TRBD1 aligns across 8 bases. The germline gives CDR1 DFQATT, CDR2 SNEGSKA (reference sequence). The CDR3 sequence is 15 residues long. With 4 bases clipped from V and 0 bases from J, the junction kept 8 bases outside the gene matches. CDR3 sequence: CSANPEDRDSYEQYF. The DNA for the CDR3 is TGCAGTGCTAATCCGGAGGACAGGGACTCCTACGAGCAGTACTTC.

This clonotype has at least ten counts. The chain combines TRBV5-8 with TRBJ1-1; unclear D gene. The CDR3 extends over 13 amino acids. V gave up 0 bases and J gave up 3 bases, with 6 bases separating them. The germline gives CDR1 SGHTS, CDR2 YDEGEE. CDR3 nucleotide sequence: TGTGCCAGCAGCTTGGAACAGTACACTGAAGCTTTCTTT. It translates to CASSLEQYTEAFF. The full variable domain, its missing parts supplied by reference TRBV5-8 and TRBJ1-1, is EAGVTQSPTHLIKTRGQQATLRCSPISGHTSVYWYQQALGLGLQFLLWYDEGEERNRGNFPPRFSGRQFPNYSSELNVNALELEDSALYLCASSLEQYTEAFFGQGTRLTVV.

This clonotype was found many times. This chain uses TRBV6-1 with TRBJ2-2; the D is unclear. Trimming shortened V by 9 bases and J by 0 bases, and 11 bases separated the two germline ends. The germline V gene encodes CDR1 MNHNS and CDR2 SASEGT. CDR3 length: 14 amino acids. CDR3 residues: CASRAAANTGELFF. CDR3 nucleotide sequence: TGTGCCAGTCGGGCTGCCGCGAACACCGGGGAGCTGTTTTTT.

This clonotype was found once. The V call is TRBV20-1, the J call TRBJ1-5, with a weak D call TRBD1 (5 bases). V was trimmed by 0 bases and J by 6 bases, leaving 12 bases between them. CDR3 length: 14 amino acids. CDR1 is DFQATT, CDR2 SNEGSKA, per germline (reference sequence). The CDR3: CSARDLGLSQPQHF. CDR3 DNA sequence: TGCAGTGCTAGAGATCTGGGGCTAAGTCAGCCCCAGCATTTT.

At least ten counts were recorded for this clonotype. The V and J genes are TRBV5-5 and TRBJ2-2, with D hard to call. Germline V lookup: CDR1 SGHKS, CDR2 YYEKEE (reference sequence). The CDR3 is 13 residues long. V shed 0 bases and J shed 7 bases, with 7 bases lying between them. The DNA for the CDR3 is TGTGCCAGCAGCTTGGAATGGGGCGGGGAGCTGTTTTTT. Translation gives CASSLEWGGELFF. Supplemented by reference TRBV5-5 and TRBJ2-2, the full variable domain reads DAGVTQSPTHLIKTRGQQVTLRCSPISGHKSVSWYQQVLGQGPQFIFQYYEKEERGRGNFPDRFSARQFPNYSSELNVNALLLGDSALYLCASSLEWGGELFFGEGSRLTVL.

Comment on this clonotype: This sequence may be a read error, since a much larger clone differs from it by one base. The rearrangement links TRBV12-5 to TRBJ1-3; tentative D call: TRBD1 (5 bases). Germline lookup yields CDR1 LGHNT and CDR2 FRNRAP. The CDR3 has 19 amino acids. CDR3 sequence: CASSLWLCTGDTVGNTIYF. CDR3 nucleotides: TGTGCCAGCAGTTTATGGCTCTGCACAGGAGACACGGTGGGAAACACCATATATTTT. Supplemented by reference TRBV12-5 and TRBJ1-3, the full variable domain reads DARVTQTPRHKVTEMGQEVTMRCQPILGHNTVFWYRQTMMQGLELLAYFRNRAPLDDSGMPKDRFSAEMPDATLATLKIQPSEPRDSAVYFCASSLWLCTGDTVGNTIYFGEGSWLTVV.

This clonotype was observed many times. The rearrangement uses TRBV20-1 and TRBJ1-4; no definite D call. The CDR3 is 15 amino acids. Germline V gives CDR1 DFQATT, CDR2 SNEGSKA (reference sequence). Trimming removed 0 bases from V and 0 bases from J, with 8 bases in between. The CDR3 region has the DNA TGCAGTGCTAGAGAATTAGGCCCAACTAATGAAAAACTGTTTTTT. Encoded protein: CSARELGPTNEKLFF.

This clonotype was recorded a few times. This chain joins TRBV6-6 and TRBJ1-2; TRBD1 agrees at 7 bases. After removal of 5 bases from V and 2 bases from J, the junction contained 11 bases not matched to a gene. Germline V CDR1 and CDR2: MNHNY, SVGAGI (reference sequence). The CDR3 runs to 16 residues. This CDR3 is CASSEWGKGANYGYTF. In DNA, the CDR3 is TGTGCCAGCAGTGAATGGGGAAAGGGGGCGAACTATGGCTACACCTTC.

In this sample, this clonotype turned up a few times. The chain carries TRBV29-1 and TRBJ1-5; TRBD1 is a possible D gene (5 bases). Looked up from germline, CDR1 is SQVTM and CDR2 is ANQGSEA. Trimming shortened V by 5 bases and J by 14 bases, and 22 bases separated the two germline ends. CDR3 length equals 13 residues. The CDR3 sequence is CSVSGLAGFYEHF. Written as DNA, the CDR3 is TGCAGCGTTTCGGGACTAGCGGGGTTCTACGAGCATTTT.

At least ten counts were recorded for this clonotype. The junction differs from germline at one of its ends, possibly a read error. This chain connects TRBV7-7 to TRBJ1-1; possible D gene TRBD1, 5 bases. This CDR3 is 13 amino acids long. Germline-derived CDR1 and CDR2 are SSHAT and FNYEAQ (reference sequence). The CDR3 sequence is CASSSGDGTEAFF. CDR3 DNA sequence: TGTGCTAGCAGCTCGGGGGATGGGACTGAAGCTTTCTTT.